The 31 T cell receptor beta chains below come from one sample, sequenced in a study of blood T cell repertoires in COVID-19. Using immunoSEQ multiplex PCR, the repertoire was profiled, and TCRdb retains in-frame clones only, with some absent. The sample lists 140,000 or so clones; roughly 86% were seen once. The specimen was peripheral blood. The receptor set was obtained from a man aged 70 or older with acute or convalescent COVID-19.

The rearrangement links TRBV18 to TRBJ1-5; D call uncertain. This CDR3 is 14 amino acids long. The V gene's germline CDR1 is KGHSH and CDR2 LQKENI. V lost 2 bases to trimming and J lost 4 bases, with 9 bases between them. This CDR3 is CASSPIAENQPQHF. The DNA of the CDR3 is TGTGCCAGCTCACCAATTGCTGAGAATCAGCCCCAGCATTTT.

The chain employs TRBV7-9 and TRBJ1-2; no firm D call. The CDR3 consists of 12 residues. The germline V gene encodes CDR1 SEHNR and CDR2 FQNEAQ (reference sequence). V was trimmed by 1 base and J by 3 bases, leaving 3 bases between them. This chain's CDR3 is CASSLDYYGYTF. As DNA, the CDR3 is TGTGCCAGCAGCTTAGACTACTATGGCTACACCTTC.

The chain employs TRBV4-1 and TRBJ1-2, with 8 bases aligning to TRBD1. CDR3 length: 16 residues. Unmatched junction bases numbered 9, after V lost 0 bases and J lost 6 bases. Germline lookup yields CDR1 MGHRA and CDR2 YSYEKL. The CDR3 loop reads CASSQEGNRGSHGYTF. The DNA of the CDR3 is TGCGCCAGCAGCCAAGAGGGAAACAGGGGGAGTCATGGCTACACCTTC.

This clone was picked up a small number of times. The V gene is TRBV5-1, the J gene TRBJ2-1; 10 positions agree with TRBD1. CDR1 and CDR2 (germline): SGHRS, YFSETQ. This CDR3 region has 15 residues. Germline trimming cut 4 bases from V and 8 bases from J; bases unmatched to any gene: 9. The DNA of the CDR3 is TGCGCCAGCAGCCCTCCGGGACAGGGGACCTATGAGCAGTTCTTC. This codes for CASSPPGQGTYEQFF. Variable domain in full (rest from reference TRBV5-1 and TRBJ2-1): KAGVTQTPRYLIKTRGQQVTLSCSPISGHRSVSWYQQTPGQGLQFLFEYFSETQRNKGNFPGRFSGRQFSNSRSEMNVSTLELGDSALYLCASSPPGQGTYEQFFGPGTRLTVL.

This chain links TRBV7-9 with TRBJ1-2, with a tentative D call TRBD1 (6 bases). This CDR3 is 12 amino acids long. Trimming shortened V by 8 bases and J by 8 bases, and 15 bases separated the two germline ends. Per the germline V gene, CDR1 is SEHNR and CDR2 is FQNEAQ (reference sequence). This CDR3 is CASATGLRGYTF. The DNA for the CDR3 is TGTGCCAGCGCAACAGGGTTGAGGGGCTACACCTTC.

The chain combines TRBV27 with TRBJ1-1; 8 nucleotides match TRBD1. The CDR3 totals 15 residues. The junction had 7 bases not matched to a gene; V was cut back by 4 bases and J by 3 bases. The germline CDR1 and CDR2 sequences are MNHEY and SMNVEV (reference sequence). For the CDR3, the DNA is TGTGCCAGCAGTTGGACCGTGACAGGGGACACTGAAGCTTTCTTT. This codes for CASSWTVTGDTEAFF.

The CDR3 sequence: CASSWDILRETQYF. In DNA form, the CDR3 reads TGTGCCAGCAGTTGGGACATCTTGCGGGAGACCCAGTACTTC. The V gene is TRBV28, the J gene TRBJ2-5; the D gene is possibly TRBD1 (6 bases). The V gene's germline CDR1 is MDHEN and CDR2 SYDVKM. This CDR3 has 14 residues. The V gene lost 4 bases and the J gene lost 5 bases, with 14 bases spanning the gap. The complete variable domain, with remaining parts taken from reference TRBV28 and TRBJ2-5, reads DVKVTQSSRYLVKRTGEKVFLECVQDMDHENMFWYRQDPGLGLRLIYFSYDVKMKEKGDIPEGYSVSREKKERFSLILESASTNQTSMYLCASSWDILRETQYFGPGTRLLVL.

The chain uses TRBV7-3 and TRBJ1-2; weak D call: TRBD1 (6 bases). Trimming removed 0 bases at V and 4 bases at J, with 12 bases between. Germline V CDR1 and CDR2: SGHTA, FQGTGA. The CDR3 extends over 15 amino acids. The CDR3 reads CASSLTSETGYGYTF. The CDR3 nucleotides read TGTGCCAGCAGCTTAACGTCGGAGACAGGCTATGGCTACACCTTC.

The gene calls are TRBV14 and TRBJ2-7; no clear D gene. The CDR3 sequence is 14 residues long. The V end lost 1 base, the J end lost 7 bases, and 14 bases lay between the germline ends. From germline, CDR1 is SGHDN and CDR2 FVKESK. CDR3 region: CASSQGIRVSEQYF. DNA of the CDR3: TGTGCCAGCAGCCAAGGAATCCGGGTCTCAGAGCAGTACTTC.

The CDR3 nucleotides are TGTGCCATCAGTGATCGGGGGGCCACTGAAGCTTTCTTT. Translated: CAISDRGATEAFF. The V and J genes are TRBV10-3 and TRBJ1-1, with D tentatively TRBD1 (6 bases). Germline V gene data show CDR1 as ENHRY and CDR2 as SYGVKD. This CDR3 has 13 residues. V was pared by 3 bases and J by 4 bases, with 9 bases between.

The CDR3 sequence is CATTRERGTYEQYF. In DNA form, the CDR3 reads TGTGCCACCACTAGAGAGCGGGGGACCTACGAGCAGTACTTC. The V gene is TRBV7-2, the J gene TRBJ2-7; 8 bases fit TRBD2. CDR1 is SGHTA, CDR2 FQGNSA, per germline. The CDR3 has 14 amino acids. V lost 10 bases, J lost 2 bases, and 10 bases stayed unmatched. Combining the CDR3 with reference TRBV7-2 and TRBJ2-7 gives the whole variable domain GAGVSQSPSNKVTEKGKDVELRCDPISGHTALYWYRQSLGQGLEFLIYFQGNSAPDKSGLPSDRFSAERTGGSVSTLTIQRTQQEDSAVYLCATTRERGTYEQYFGPGTRLTVT.

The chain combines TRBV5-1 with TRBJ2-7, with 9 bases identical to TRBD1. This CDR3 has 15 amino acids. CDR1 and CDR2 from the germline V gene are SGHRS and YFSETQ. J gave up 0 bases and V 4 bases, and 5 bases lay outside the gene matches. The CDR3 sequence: CASSADRGYSYEQYF. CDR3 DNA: TGCGCCAGCAGCGCGGACAGGGGATACTCCTACGAGCAGTACTTC.

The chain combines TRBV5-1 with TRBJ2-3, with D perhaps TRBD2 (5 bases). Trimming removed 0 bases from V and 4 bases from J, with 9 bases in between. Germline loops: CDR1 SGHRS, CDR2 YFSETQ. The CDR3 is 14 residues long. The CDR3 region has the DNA TGCGCCAGCAGCTTGGCCGGGATAGCAGATACGCAGTATTTT. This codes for CASSLAGIADTQYF.

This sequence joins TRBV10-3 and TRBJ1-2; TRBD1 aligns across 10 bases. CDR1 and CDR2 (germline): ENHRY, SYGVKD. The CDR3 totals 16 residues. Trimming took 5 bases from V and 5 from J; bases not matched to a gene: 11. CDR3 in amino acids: CAISPSTGGDLYGYTF. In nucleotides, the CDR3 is TGTGCCATCAGTCCCTCGACAGGGGGCGACTTATATGGCTACACCTTC.

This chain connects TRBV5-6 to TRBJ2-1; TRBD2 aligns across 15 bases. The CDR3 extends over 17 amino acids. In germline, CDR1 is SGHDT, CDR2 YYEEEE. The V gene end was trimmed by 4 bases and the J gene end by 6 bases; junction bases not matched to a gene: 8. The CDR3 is CASSDRTSGRAVNEQFF. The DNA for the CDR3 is TGTGCCAGCAGCGACCGGACTAGCGGGAGGGCCGTCAATGAGCAGTTCTTC.

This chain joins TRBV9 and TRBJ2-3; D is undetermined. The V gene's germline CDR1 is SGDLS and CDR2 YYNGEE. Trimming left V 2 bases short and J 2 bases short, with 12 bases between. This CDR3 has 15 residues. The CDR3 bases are TGTGCCAGCAGCGTGCTGGGCAGTGACACAGATACGCAGTATTTT. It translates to CASSVLGSDTDTQYF.

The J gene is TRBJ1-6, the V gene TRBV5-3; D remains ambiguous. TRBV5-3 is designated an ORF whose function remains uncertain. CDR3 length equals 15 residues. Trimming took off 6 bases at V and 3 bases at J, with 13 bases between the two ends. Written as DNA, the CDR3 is TGTGCCAGAACTTGGGCGGGTTACTATAATTCACCCCTCCACTTT. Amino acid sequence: CARTWAGYYNSPLHF.

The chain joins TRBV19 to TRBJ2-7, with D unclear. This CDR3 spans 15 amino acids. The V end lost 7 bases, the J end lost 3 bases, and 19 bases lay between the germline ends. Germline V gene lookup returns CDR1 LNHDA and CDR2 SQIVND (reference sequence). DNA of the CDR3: TGTGCCAGTAAACGAAGCGCTAATGCCCTCTACGAGCAGTACTTC. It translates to CASKRSANALYEQYF.

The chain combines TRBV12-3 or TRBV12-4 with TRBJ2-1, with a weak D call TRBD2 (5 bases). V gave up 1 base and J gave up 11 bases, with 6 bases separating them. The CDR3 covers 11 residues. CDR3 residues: CASSLGTQQFF. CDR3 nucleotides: TGTGCCAGCAGTTTAGGGACTCAGCAGTTCTTC.

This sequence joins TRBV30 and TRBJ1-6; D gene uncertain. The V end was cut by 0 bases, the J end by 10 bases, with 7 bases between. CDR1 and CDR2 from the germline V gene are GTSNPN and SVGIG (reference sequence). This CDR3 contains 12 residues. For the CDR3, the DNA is TGTGCCTGGAGTGTACTCGGGTCACCCCTCCACTTT. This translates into CAWSVLGSPLHF.

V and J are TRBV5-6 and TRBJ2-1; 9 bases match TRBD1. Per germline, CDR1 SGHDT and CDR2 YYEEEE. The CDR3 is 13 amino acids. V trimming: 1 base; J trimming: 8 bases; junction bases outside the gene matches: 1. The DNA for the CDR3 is TGTGCCAGCAGCTTGACAGGGGGCCATGAGCAGTTCTTC. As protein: CASSLTGGHEQFF.

The CDR3 is CASSPGSDAEAFF. CDR3 coding DNA: TGTGCCAGCTCACCAGGGAGCGATGCTGAAGCTTTCTTT. The gene calls are TRBV18 and TRBJ1-1, with D hard to call. The CDR3 covers 13 residues. With 2 bases removed from V and 6 bases from J, the gap between germline ends came to 10 bases. CDR1 KGHSH and CDR2 LQKENI come from the germline V gene.

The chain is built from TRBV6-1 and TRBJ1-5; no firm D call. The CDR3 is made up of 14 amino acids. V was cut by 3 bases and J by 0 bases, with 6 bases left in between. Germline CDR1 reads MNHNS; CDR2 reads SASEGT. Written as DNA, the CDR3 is TGTGCCAGCAGTGAGTCAGATAGCAATCAGCCCCAGCATTTT. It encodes CASSESDSNQPQHF.

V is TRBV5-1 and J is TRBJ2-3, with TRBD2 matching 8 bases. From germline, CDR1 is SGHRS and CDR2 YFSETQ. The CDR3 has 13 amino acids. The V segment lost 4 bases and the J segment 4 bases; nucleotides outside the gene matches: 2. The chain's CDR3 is CASSPGGPDTQYF. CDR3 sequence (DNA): TGCGCCAGCAGCCCGGGGGGGCCAGATACGCAGTATTTT.

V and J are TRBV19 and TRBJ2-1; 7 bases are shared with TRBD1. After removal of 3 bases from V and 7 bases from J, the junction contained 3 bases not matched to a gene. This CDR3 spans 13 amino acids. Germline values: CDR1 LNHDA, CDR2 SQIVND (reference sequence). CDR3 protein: CASSIPTGNEQFF. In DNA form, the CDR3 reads TGTGCCAGTAGTATCCCGACAGGGAATGAGCAGTTCTTC.

As DNA, the CDR3 is TGTGCCAGCAGCACGGGACAGGTGGAGCAGTACTTC. Its translation: CASSTGQVEQYF. V and J are TRBV5-6 and TRBJ2-7; 8 nucleotides line up with TRBD1. The trim removed 4 bases at V and 7 bases at J, leaving 4 bases unmatched. CDR1 and CDR2 (germline): SGHDT, YYEEEE. The CDR3 is made up of 12 amino acids. The entire variable domain, with the rest obtained from reference TRBV5-6 and TRBJ2-7, is as follows: DAGVTQSPTHLIKTRGQQVTLRCSPKSGHDTVSWYQQALGQGPQFIFQYYEEEERQRGNFPDRFSGHQFPNYSSELNVNALLLGDSALYLCASSTGQVEQYFGPGTRLTVT.

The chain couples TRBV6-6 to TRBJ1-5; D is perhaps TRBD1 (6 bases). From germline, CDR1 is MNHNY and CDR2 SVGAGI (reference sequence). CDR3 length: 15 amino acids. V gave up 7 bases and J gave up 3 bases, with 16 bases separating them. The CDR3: CASTGTRGTNQPQHF. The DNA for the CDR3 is TGTGCCAGCACTGGCACCAGGGGAACCAATCAGCCCCAGCATTTT.

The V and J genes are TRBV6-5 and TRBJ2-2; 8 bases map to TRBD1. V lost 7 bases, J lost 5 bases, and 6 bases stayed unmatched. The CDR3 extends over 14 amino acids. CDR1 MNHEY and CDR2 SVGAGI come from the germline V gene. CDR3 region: CASTSGGWTGELFF. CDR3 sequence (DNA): TGTGCCAGCACCTCAGGGGGCTGGACCGGGGAGCTGTTTTTT.

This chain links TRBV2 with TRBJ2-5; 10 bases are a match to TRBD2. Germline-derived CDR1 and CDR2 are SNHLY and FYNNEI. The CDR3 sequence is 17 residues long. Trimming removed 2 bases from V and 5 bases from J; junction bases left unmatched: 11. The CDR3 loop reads CASSERASGGTGETQYF. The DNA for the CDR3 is TGTGCCAGCAGTGAAAGGGCTAGCGGGGGCACCGGGGAGACCCAGTACTTC.

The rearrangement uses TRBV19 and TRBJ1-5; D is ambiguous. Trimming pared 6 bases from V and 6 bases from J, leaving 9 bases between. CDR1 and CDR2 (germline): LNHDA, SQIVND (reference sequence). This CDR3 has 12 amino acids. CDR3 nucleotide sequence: TGTGCCAGTAGCCTTCAACTTCAGCCCCAGCATTTT. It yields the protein CASSLQLQPQHF.

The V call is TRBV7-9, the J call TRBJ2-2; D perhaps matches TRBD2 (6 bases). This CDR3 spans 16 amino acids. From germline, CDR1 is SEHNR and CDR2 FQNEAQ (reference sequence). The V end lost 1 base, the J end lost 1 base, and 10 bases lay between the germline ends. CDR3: CASSLDQGGNTGELFF. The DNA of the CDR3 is TGTGCCAGCAGCTTAGATCAGGGAGGGAACACCGGGGAGCTGTTTTTT.